The rows below give T cell receptor beta chains drawn from one sample of a study of Graves' ophthalmopathy and Graves' hyperthyroidism. One entry per CDR3 protein, called by TCRdb with MiXCR from the multiplex PCR reads. Found here are over a million distinct CDR3 sequences, 36% of them singletons; the top ten hold 11%. Sequenced: peripheral blood or thyroid tissue (not recorded which). Every receptor here comes from an adult man with Graves' hyperthyroidism. The CDR3 runs from the conserved cysteine through the conserved F or W. Each record gives: D gene, V gene, J gene, clone size, CDR3 protein, CDR3 DNA. The D gene is left open where the match is weak. The listing skips clone size in some rows; elsewhere it reads once, few, many or a size class.

d_call: NA; v_call: TRBV7-2; j_call: TRBJ2-5; clone_size: NA; cdr3_aa: CASSLGHF; cdr3_nt: TGTGCCAGCAGCTTAGGGCACTTC
d_call: NA; v_call: TRBV13; j_call: TRBJ2-2; clone_size: many; cdr3_aa: CASSLRGDGELFF; cdr3_nt: TGTGCCAGCAGCTTACGGGGTGACGGGGAGCTGTTTTTT
d_call: TRBD1; v_call: TRBV10-3; j_call: TRBJ1-2; clone_size: many; cdr3_aa: CASSYGEQGIGGYTF; cdr3_nt: TGTGCCAGCAGTTATGGGGAACAGGGGATTGGTGGCTACACCTTC
d_call: NA; v_call: TRBV10-3; j_call: TRBJ2-5; clone_size: many; cdr3_aa: CAINRAIGETQYF; cdr3_nt: TGTGCCATCAATCGCGCGATCGGGGAGACCCAGTACTTC
d_call: NA; v_call: TRBV5-6; j_call: TRBJ1-6; clone_size: NA; cdr3_aa: CASTRQPRNSPLHF; cdr3_nt: TGTGCCAGTACCAGACAGCCTCGAAATTCACCCCTCCACTTT
d_call: NA; v_call: TRBV7-3; j_call: TRBJ1-2; clone_size: many; cdr3_aa: CASSLTGGDSGGYTF; cdr3_nt: TGTGCCAGCAGCTTAACGGGAGGGGATAGTGGTGGCTACACCTTC
d_call: NA; v_call: TRBV20-1; j_call: TRBJ2-2; clone_size: many; cdr3_aa: CSGVANTGELFF; cdr3_nt: TGCAGTGGCGTCGCGAACACCGGGGAGCTGTTTTTT
d_call: TRBD1; v_call: TRBV10-3; j_call: TRBJ1-5; clone_size: NA; cdr3_aa: CAIRDRGPDQPQHF; cdr3_nt: TGTGCCATCCGGGACAGGGGCCCCGATCAGCCCCAGCATTTT
d_call: NA; v_call: TRBV29-1; j_call: TRBJ1-2; clone_size: NA; cdr3_aa: CSQGYGIYYGYTF; cdr3_nt: TGCAGCCAAGGCTACGGGATTTACTATGGCTACACCTTC
d_call: NA; v_call: TRBV10-3; j_call: TRBJ2-5; clone_size: few; cdr3_aa: CAIGSESF; cdr3_nt: TGTGCCATCGGGAGTGAGAGCTTC
d_call: NA; v_call: TRBV19; j_call: TRBJ1-2; clone_size: NA; cdr3_aa: CATRIGPRGYTF; cdr3_nt: TGTGCCACTCGAATAGGGCCGCGGGGCTACACCTTC
d_call: NA; v_call: TRBV7-8; j_call: TRBJ2-7; clone_size: NA; cdr3_aa: CASTSRGHEQYF; cdr3_nt: TGTGCCAGCACCTCGAGGGGCCACGAGCAGTACTTC
d_call: TRBD1; v_call: TRBV25-1; j_call: TRBJ2-5; clone_size: NA; cdr3_aa: CASSRSTGTGIQETQYF; cdr3_nt: TGTGCCAGCAGTCGATCAACCGGGACAGGGATTCAAGAGACCCAGTACTTC
d_call: NA; v_call: TRBV9; j_call: TRBJ2-2; clone_size: many; cdr3_aa: CASSVGGVGELFF; cdr3_nt: TGTGCCAGCAGCGTAGGGGGAGTCGGGGAGCTGTTTTTT
d_call: NA; v_call: TRBV5-1; j_call: TRBJ2-2; clone_size: many; cdr3_aa: CASSPDGANTGELFF; cdr3_nt: TGCGCCAGCAGCCCCGACGGTGCGAACACCGGGGAGCTGTTTTTT
d_call: NA; v_call: TRBV7-9; j_call: TRBJ1-6; clone_size: NA; cdr3_aa: CASSPRRAGRSPLHF; cdr3_nt: TGTGCCAGCAGCCCGCGGCGGGCAGGGAGGTCACCCCTCCACTTT
d_call: NA; v_call: TRBV6-4; j_call: TRBJ1-1; clone_size: many; cdr3_aa: CASSRTPSNTEAFF; cdr3_nt: TGTGCCAGCAGCCGGACACCATCGAACACTGAAGCTTTCTTT
d_call: TRBD1; v_call: TRBV12-3/TRBV12-4; j_call: TRBJ2-7; clone_size: NA; cdr3_aa: CASRGTGKNEQYF; cdr3_nt: TGTGCCAGCAGAGGGACAGGGAAGAACGAGCAGTACTTC
d_call: NA; v_call: TRBV24-1; j_call: TRBJ2-7; clone_size: many; cdr3_aa: CATSDQHDYEQYF; cdr3_nt: TGTGCCACCAGTGATCAACACGATTACGAGCAGTACTTC
d_call: TRBD1; v_call: TRBV15; j_call: TRBJ1-1; clone_size: few; cdr3_aa: CATSSAFRGQDTEAFF; cdr3_nt: TGTGCCACCAGCAGCGCTTTCAGGGGGCAGGACACTGAAGCTTTCTTT
d_call: NA; v_call: TRBV25-1; j_call: TRBJ1-5; clone_size: many; cdr3_aa: CAQIGVRGSGSQHF; cdr3_nt: TGTGCCCAAATAGGAGTTCGAGGATCCGGTTCCCAGCATTTT
d_call: TRBD1; v_call: TRBV5-1; j_call: TRBJ1-1; clone_size: NA; cdr3_aa: CASSLAGGQREMNPEAFF; cdr3_nt: TGCGCCAGCAGCTTGGCCGGGGGACAGAGGGAAATGAATCCTGAAGCTTTCTTT
d_call: TRBD2; v_call: TRBV29-1; j_call: TRBJ2-2; clone_size: NA; cdr3_aa: CSVGTSENTGELFF; cdr3_nt: TGCAGCGTAGGGACTAGCGAGAACACCGGGGAGCTGTTTTTT
d_call: NA; v_call: TRBV10-3; j_call: TRBJ1-1; clone_size: NA; cdr3_aa: CAILAGGRTGEMETEAFF; cdr3_nt: TGTGCCATCCTAGCGGGGGGACGTACCGGGGAGATGGAAACTGAAGCTTTCTTT
d_call: TRBD1; v_call: TRBV7-2; j_call: TRBJ1-5; clone_size: many; cdr3_aa: CASSFKGGQGFQPQHF; cdr3_nt: TGTGCCAGCAGCTTTAAGGGGGGACAGGGGTTTCAGCCCCAGCATTTT
d_call: TRBD2; v_call: TRBV14; j_call: TRBJ2-7; clone_size: many; cdr3_aa: CASSSTTSGSYEQYF; cdr3_nt: TGTGCCAGCAGCTCAACGACTAGCGGGAGCTACGAGCAGTACTTC
d_call: NA; v_call: TRBV10-3; j_call: TRBJ2-7; clone_size: few; cdr3_aa: CAISGRGQSPGRRPYEQYF; cdr3_nt: TGTGCCATCAGCGGGCGGGGACAGTCCCCTGGGAGGAGGCCCTACGAGCAGTACTTC
d_call: TRBD1; v_call: TRBV27; j_call: TRBJ1-5; clone_size: few; cdr3_aa: CASSWDRDYQPQHF; cdr3_nt: TGTGCCAGCAGTTGGGACAGGGACTATCAGCCCCAGCATTTT
d_call: NA; v_call: TRBV29-1; j_call: TRBJ2-2; clone_size: NA; cdr3_aa: CSVVWTENTGELFF; cdr3_nt: TGCAGCGTCGTATGGACTGAGAACACCGGGGAGCTGTTTTTT
d_call: TRBD1; v_call: TRBV5-1; j_call: TRBJ2-7; clone_size: NA; cdr3_aa: CASSLEGRGPYEQYF; cdr3_nt: TGCGCCAGCAGCTTGGAGGGCAGGGGGCCCTACGAGCAGTACTTC
d_call: NA; v_call: TRBV10-3; j_call: TRBJ1-4; clone_size: NA; cdr3_aa: CAISGRQGWEKLFF; cdr3_nt: TGTGCCATCAGTGGGAGGCAAGGATGGGAAAAACTGTTTTTT
d_call: NA; v_call: TRBV15; j_call: TRBJ2-5; clone_size: many; cdr3_aa: CATSLYQETQYF; cdr3_nt: TGTGCCACCAGCTTGTACCAAGAGACCCAGTACTTC
d_call: NA; v_call: TRBV10-3; j_call: TRBJ2-1; clone_size: NA; cdr3_aa: CAISDWIVGQFF; cdr3_nt: TGTGCCATCAGTGATTGGATTGTAGGGCAGTTCTTC
d_call: TRBD1; v_call: TRBV7-2; j_call: TRBJ2-7; clone_size: NA; cdr3_aa: CASSQSYRGKKNEQYF; cdr3_nt: TGTGCCAGCAGCCAGTCCTACAGGGGGAAAAAAAACGAGCAGTACTTC
d_call: TRBD1; v_call: TRBV11-2; j_call: TRBJ1-1; clone_size: NA; cdr3_aa: CASSSRQGPNTEAFF; cdr3_nt: TGTGCCAGCAGCTCAAGACAGGGCCCGAACACTGAAGCTTTCTTT
d_call: NA; v_call: TRBV10-3; j_call: TRBJ1-5; clone_size: NA; cdr3_aa: CAISVDRNGNQPQHF; cdr3_nt: TGTGCCATCAGTGTAGACAGGAATGGAAATCAGCCCCAGCATTTT
d_call: NA; v_call: TRBV6-1; j_call: TRBJ1-5; clone_size: many; cdr3_aa: CASSAAGLGNQPQHF; cdr3_nt: TGTGCCAGCAGTGCGGCTGGGCTGGGCAATCAGCCCCAGCATTTT
d_call: NA; v_call: TRBV12-3/TRBV12-4; j_call: TRBJ1-2; clone_size: few; cdr3_aa: CASSPRRANYGYTF; cdr3_nt: TGTGCCAGCAGTCCTAGGCGAGCTAACTATGGCTACACCTTC
d_call: NA; v_call: TRBV20-1; j_call: TRBJ1-5; clone_size: NA; cdr3_aa: CSATSDPDGGQPQHF; cdr3_nt: TGCAGTGCCACCAGTGACCCGGACGGGGGACAGCCCCAGCATTTT
d_call: NA; v_call: TRBV6-5; j_call: TRBJ1-1; clone_size: few; cdr3_aa: CASSYGGGPTEAFF; cdr3_nt: TGTGCCAGCAGTTACGGTGGGGGTCCCACTGAAGCTTTCTTT